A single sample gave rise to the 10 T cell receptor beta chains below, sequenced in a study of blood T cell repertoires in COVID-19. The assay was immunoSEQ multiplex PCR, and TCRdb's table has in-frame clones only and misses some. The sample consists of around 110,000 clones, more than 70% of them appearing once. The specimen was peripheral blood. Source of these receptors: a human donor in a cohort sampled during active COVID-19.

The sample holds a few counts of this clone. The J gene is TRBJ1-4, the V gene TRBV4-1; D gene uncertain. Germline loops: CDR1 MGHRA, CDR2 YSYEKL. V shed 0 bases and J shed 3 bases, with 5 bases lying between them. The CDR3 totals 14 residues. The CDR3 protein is CASSQETANEKLFF. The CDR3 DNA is TGCGCCAGCAGCCAAGAAACTGCTAATGAAAAACTGTTTTTT.

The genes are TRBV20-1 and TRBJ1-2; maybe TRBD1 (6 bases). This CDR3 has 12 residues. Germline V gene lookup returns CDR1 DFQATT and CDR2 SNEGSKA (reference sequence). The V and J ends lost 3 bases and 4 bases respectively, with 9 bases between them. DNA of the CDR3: TGCAGTGCTAGTAGGGGGGGCTATGGCTACACCTTC. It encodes CSASRGGYGYTF.

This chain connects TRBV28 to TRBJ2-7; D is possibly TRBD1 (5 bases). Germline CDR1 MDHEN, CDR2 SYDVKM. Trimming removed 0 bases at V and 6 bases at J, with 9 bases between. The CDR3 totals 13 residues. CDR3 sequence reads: CASSLWSGPEQYF. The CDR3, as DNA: TGTGCCAGCAGTTTATGGTCAGGGCCCGAGCAGTACTTC. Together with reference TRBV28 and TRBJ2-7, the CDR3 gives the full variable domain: DVKVTQSSRYLVKRTGEKVFLECVQDMDHENMFWYRQDPGLGLRLIYFSYDVKMKEKGDIPEGYSVSREKKERFSLILESASTNQTSMYLCASSLWSGPEQYFGPGTRLTVT.

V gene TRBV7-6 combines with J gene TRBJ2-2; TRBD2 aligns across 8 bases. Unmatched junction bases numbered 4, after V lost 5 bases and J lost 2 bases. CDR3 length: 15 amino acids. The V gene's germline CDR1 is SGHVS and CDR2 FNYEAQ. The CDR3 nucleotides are TGTGCCAGCAGCAAAGCGGGGGCTAACACCGGGGAGCTGTTTTTT. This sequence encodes CASSKAGANTGELFF.

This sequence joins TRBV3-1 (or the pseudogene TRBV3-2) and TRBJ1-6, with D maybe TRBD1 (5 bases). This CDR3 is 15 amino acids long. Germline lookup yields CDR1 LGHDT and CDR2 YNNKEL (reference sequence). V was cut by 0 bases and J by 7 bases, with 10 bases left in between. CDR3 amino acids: CASSQEGLINSPLHF. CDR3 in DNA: TGTGCCAGCAGCCAAGAGGGACTCATAAATTCACCCCTCCACTTT.

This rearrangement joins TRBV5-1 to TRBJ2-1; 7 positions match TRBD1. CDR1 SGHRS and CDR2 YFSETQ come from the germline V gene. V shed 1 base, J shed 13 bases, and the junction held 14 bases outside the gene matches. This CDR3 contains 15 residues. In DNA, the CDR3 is TGCGCCAGCAGCTTGCCCGAACCCCCCGGACAGGTTCAGTTCTTC. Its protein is CASSLPEPPGQVQFF.

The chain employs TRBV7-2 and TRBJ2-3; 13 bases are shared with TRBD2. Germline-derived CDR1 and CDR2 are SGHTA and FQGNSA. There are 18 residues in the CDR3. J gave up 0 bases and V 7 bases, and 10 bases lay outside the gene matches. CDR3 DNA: TGTGCCAGCACCCGCCTGACTAGCGGGAGGTGGAGCACAGATACGCAGTATTTT. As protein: CASTRLTSGRWSTDTQYF.

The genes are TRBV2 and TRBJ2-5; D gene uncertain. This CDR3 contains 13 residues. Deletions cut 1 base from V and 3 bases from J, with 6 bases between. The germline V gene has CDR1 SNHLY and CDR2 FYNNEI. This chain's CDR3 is CASSEGHEETQYF. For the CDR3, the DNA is TGTGCCAGCAGTGAAGGACACGAAGAGACCCAGTACTTC.

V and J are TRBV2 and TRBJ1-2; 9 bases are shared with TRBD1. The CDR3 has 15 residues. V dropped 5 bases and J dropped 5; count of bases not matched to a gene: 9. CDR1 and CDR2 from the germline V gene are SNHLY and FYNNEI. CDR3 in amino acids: CASSKTGDRGYGYTF. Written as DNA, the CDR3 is TGTGCCAGCAGTAAAACGGGAGACAGGGGGTATGGCTACACCTTC.

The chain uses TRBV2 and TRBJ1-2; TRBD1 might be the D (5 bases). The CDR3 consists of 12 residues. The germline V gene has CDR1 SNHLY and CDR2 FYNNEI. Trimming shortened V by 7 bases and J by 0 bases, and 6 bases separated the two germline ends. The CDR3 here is CASTTANYGYTF. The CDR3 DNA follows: TGTGCCAGCACGACAGCTAACTATGGCTACACCTTC.